Shown below are 9 T cell receptor beta chains from a single sample sequenced in a study of cytomegalovirus exposure and HLA in healthy donors. Primers included in the PCR were 60 Vbeta and 13 Jbeta primers. Sequencing was performed with immunoSEQ multiplex PCR; in TCRdb, only in-frame clones are kept and a portion is missing. The sample carries 140,000 to 150,000 clones, 65% to 85% recorded once. The material sequenced was PBMCs. The receptors were gathered from a woman aged 40 to 55 in good health and CMV-seropositive.

This clone was counted a single time. The chain combines TRBV6-1 with TRBJ1-5; a weak D match, TRBD1 (6 bases). V dropped 8 bases and J dropped 8 bases, with 16 bases sitting between them. The CDR3 is made up of 13 amino acids. The V gene's germline CDR1 is MNHNS and CDR2 SASEGT. The CDR3 DNA reads as TGTGCCAGCCGCCCAGGGGTGATGAAGCCCCAGCATTTT. It codes for CASRPGVMKPQHF.

V and J are TRBV30 and TRBJ1-3; possibly TRBD1 for D (6 bases). The length of the CDR3 is 13 residues. Germline CDR1 GTSNPN, CDR2 SVGIG (reference sequence). The germline V and J ends were trimmed by 1 base and 2 bases, with 6 bases remaining between them. The CDR3 here is CAWSGTAGNTIYF. The CDR3 DNA follows: TGTGCCTGGAGTGGGACAGCTGGAAACACCATATATTTT.

J is TRBJ1-2 and V is TRBV6-1, with D maybe TRBD1 (5 bases). The CDR3 has 16 residues. V was clipped by 0 bases and J by 5 bases, with 16 bases between them. Germline V CDR1 and CDR2: MNHNS, SASEGT. The CDR3 region is CASSEALFLTEYGYTF. The CDR3 DNA reads TGTGCCAGCAGTGAAGCTCTCTTCCTGACAGAGTATGGCTACACCTTC.

The chain couples TRBV28 to TRBJ2-7; 10 bases agree with TRBD1. Germline CDR1 reads MDHEN; CDR2 reads SYDVKM. The CDR3 runs 14 residues. With 6 bases clipped from V and 6 bases from J, the junction kept 8 bases outside the gene matches. In DNA, the CDR3 is TGTGCCAGCAGACAGGGACAGGGGTCGATCGAGCAGTACTTC. It is translated as CASRQGQGSIEQYF. Full variable domain (outside the CDR3, taken from reference TRBV28 and TRBJ2-7): DVKVTQSSRYLVKRTGEKVFLECVQDMDHENMFWYRQDPGLGLRLIYFSYDVKMKEKGDIPEGYSVSREKKERFSLILESASTNQTSMYLCASRQGQGSIEQYFGPGTRLTVT.

The gene calls are TRBV18 and TRBJ2-5; 9 positions match TRBD2. J lost 1 base, V lost 2 bases, and 14 bases had no gene match. The CDR3 is 19 residues long. Germline CDR1 is KGHSH and CDR2 is LQKENI. The CDR3, as DNA: TGTGCCAGCTCACCAGTCGGGACTAGCATCCCGGGGAGCCAAGAGACCCAGTACTTC. Amino acids: CASSPVGTSIPGSQETQYF.

The chain has TRBV19 and TRBJ1-2, with TRBD1 matching 12 bases. The V gene's germline CDR1 is LNHDA and CDR2 SQIVND (reference sequence). The CDR3 loop spans 17 amino acids. J gave up 3 bases and V 4 bases, and 9 bases lay outside the gene matches. The CDR3 bases are TGTGCCAGTAGTACGCAGGGACAGGGGGCGGTGGACTATGGCTACACCTTC. Its translation is CASSTQGQGAVDYGYTF.

This clone turned up a few times. This rearrangement joins TRBV19 to TRBJ2-2; 9 nucleotides match TRBD1. CDR1 and CDR2 from the germline V gene are LNHDA and SQIVND (reference sequence). This CDR3 region has 13 residues. V gave up 8 bases and J gave up 6 bases; unmatched junction bases: 4. CDR3 bases: TGTGCCAGTCAGGGACAGGGTCCCGGGGAGCTGTTTTTT. Translation: CASQGQGPGELFF.

Only a few counts were recorded for this clone. The rearrangement joins TRBV5-1 to TRBJ1-1, with TRBD1 matching 9 bases. There are 15 residues in the CDR3. V trimming: 0 bases; J trimming: 5 bases; junction bases outside the gene matches: 5. CDR1 and CDR2 (germline): SGHRS, YFSETQ. As DNA, the CDR3 is TGCGCCAGCAGCTTGGGCGGGACAGGGTTGACTGAAGCTTTCTTT. As protein: CASSLGGTGLTEAFF.

The chain uses TRBV15 and TRBJ2-1; D is possibly TRBD1 (5 bases). This CDR3 spans 16 amino acids. Germline CDR1 LNHNV, CDR2 YYDKDF (reference sequence). V was clipped by 3 bases and J by 4 bases, with 16 bases between them. This CDR3 reads CATSSTDQGLYNEQFF. The CDR3 nucleotides read TGTGCCACCAGCAGTACGGACCAGGGTCTTTACAATGAGCAGTTCTTC.